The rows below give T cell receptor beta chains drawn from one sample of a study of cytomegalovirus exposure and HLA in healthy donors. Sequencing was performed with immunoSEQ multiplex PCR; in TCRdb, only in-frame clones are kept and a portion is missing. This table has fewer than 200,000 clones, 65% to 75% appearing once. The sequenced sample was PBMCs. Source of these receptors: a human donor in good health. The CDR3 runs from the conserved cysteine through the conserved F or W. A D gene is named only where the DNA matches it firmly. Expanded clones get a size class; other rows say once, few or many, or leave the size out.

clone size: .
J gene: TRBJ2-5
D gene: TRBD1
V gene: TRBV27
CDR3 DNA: TGTGCCAGCAGTTTGCCCAGACAGGGATCCTACGGGCAGTACTTC
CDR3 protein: CASSLPRQGSYGQYF

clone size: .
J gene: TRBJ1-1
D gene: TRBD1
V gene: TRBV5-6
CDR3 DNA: TGTGCCAGCAGCTTGGTCGACAGGGAAGTTTCTGAAGCTTTCTTT
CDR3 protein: CASSLVDREVSEAFF

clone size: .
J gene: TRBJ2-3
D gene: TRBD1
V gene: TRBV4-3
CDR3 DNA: TGCGCCAGCAGCCAAGATACAGGGGGAACAGATACGCAGTATTTT
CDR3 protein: CASSQDTGGTDTQYF

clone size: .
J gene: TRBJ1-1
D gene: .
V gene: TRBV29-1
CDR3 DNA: TGCAGCGTTAATTCCGCTAGGCTCCCTGAAGCTTTCTTT
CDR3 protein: CSVNSARLPEAFF

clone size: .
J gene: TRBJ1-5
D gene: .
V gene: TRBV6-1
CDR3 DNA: TGTGCCGGCAGTTCTACTCACCCAGGGAATCAGCCCCAGCATTTT
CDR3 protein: CAGSSTHPGNQPQHF

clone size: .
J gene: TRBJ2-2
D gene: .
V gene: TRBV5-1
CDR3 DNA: TGCGCCAGCAAAACAGCCCCGAACACCGGGGAGCTGTTTTTT
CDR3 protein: CASKTAPNTGELFF

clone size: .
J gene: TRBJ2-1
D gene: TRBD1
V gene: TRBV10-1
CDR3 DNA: TGCGCCAGCAGTCCGGACAGGGTGAAGCAGTTCTTC
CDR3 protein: CASSPDRVKQFF

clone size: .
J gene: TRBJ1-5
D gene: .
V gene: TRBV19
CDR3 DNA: TGTGCCAGTAGTACCCAGGGTTATAGCAATCAGCCCCAGCATTTT
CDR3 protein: CASSTQGYSNQPQHF

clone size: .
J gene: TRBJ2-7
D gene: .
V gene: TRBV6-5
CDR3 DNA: TGTGCCAGCAGCCCCCCCGGACTGGCCCCCTACGAGCAGTACTTC
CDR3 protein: CASSPPGLAPYEQYF

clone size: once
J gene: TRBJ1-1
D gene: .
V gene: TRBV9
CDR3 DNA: TGTGCCAGCAGCGTAGTAACAGCAAACACTGAAGCTTTCTTT
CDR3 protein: CASSVVTANTEAFF

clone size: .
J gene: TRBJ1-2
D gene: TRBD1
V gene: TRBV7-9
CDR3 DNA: TGTGCCAGCAGCCGGACAGGGGCCAGGGGCTACACCTTC
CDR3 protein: CASSRTGARGYTF

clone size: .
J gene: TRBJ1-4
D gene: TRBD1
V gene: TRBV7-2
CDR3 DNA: TGTGCCAGCAGCTTACCCCGGTGGGGGACAGGGGATGAAAAACTGTTTTTT
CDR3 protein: CASSLPRWGTGDEKLFF

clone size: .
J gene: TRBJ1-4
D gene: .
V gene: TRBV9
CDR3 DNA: TGTGCCAGCAGCCCCTGGGGGACAAACGGCGAAAAACTGTTTTTT
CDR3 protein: CASSPWGTNGEKLFF

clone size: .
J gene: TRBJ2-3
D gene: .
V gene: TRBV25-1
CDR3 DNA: TGTGCCAGCAGTGCCGCAGGGGGCACAGATACGCAGTATTTT
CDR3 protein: CASSAAGGTDTQYF

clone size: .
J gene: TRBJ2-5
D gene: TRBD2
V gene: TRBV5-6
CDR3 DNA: TGTGCCAGCAGCTACGGGACTAGCGGGGATGGAGAGCAGTACTTC
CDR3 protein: CASSYGTSGDGEQYF

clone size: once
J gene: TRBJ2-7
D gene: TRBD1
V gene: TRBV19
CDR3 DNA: TGTGCCAGTAGTATGAGATTAGGGTTGGACAGGCTGACTTACGAGCAGTACTTC
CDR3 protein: CASSMRLGLDRLTYEQYF

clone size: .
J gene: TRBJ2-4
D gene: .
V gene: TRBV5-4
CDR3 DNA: TGTGCCAGCAGCTTGGAGGGGACTGGGAACATTCAGTACTTC
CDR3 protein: CASSLEGTGNIQYF

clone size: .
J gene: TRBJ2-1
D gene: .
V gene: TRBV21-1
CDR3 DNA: TGTGCCAGCAGCAATAATAAGGCACCTACTATATACAATGAGCAGTTCTTC
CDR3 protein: CASSNNKAPTIYNEQFF

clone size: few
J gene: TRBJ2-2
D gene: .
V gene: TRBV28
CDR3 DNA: TGTGCCAGCAGTTTCCCGGAGGGCTCCGCGAACACCGGGGAGCTGTTTTTT
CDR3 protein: CASSFPEGSANTGELFF

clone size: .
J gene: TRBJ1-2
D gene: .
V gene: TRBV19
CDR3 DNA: TGTGCCACCCGGAGGCGGGCTCGACACTATGGCTACACCTTC
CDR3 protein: CATRRRARHYGYTF

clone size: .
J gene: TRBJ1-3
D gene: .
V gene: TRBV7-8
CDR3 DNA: TGTGCCAGCAGCTTAGAGTCACAGCCAAACACCATATATTTT
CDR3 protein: CASSLESQPNTIYF

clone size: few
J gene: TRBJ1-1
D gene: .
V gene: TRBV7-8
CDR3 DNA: TGTGCCAGCAGCACGACGCGGGACACTGAAGCTTTCTTT
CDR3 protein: CASSTTRDTEAFF

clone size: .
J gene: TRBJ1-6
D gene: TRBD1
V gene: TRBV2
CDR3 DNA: TGTGCCAGCATGGGACAGGGCGAATCACCCCTCCACTTT
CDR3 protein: CASMGQGESPLHF

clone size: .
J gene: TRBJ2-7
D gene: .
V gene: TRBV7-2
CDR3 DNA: TGTGCCAGCAGCACCAAGGAACAGGGCGATCCCTACGAGCAGTACTTC
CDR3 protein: CASSTKEQGDPYEQYF

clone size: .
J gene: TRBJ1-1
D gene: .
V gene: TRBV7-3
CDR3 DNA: TGTGCCAGCAGCTCGACCCGCGGGGAAGCTTTCTTT
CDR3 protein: CASSSTRGEAFF

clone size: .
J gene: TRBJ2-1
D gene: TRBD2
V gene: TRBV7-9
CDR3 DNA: TGTGCCAGCAGCTTAGCGGGGGGGAGCAATGAGCAGTTCTTC
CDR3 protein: CASSLAGGSNEQFF

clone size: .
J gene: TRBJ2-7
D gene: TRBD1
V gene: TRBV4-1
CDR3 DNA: TGCGCCAGCAGCCAAATCACAGGGGACTACGAGCAGTACTTC
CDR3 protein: CASSQITGDYEQYF

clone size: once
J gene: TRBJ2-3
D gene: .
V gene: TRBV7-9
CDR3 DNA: TGTGCCAGCACCTCCCCGAGGGATTCCACAGATACGCAGTATTTT
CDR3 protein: CASTSPRDSTDTQYF

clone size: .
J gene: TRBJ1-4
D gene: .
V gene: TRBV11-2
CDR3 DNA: TGTGCCAGCAGCATGTACCAGTCAGTAGAAAAACTGTTTTTT
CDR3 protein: CASSMYQSVEKLFF

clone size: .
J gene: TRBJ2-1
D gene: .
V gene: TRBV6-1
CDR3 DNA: TGTGCCAGCAGGGGGCTGGATCACTCCTACAATGAGCAGTTCTTC
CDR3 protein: CASRGLDHSYNEQFF

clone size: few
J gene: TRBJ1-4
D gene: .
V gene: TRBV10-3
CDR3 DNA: TGTGCCATCAGTGGGACAGCTAGTAATGAAAAACTGTTTTTT
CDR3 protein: CAISGTASNEKLFF

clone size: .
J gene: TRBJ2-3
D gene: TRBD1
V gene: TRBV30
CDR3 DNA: TGTGCCTGGATCCGCCCCGGGACAGGGGATCCAGATACGCAGTATTTT
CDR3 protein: CAWIRPGTGDPDTQYF